This section outlines one T cell receptor beta chain sequence together with its context. The antigen is undetermined. Donors had recovered from mild-to-severe COVID-19. These memory T cells were uncultured and sequenced directly after ex vivo isolation. This specimen belongs to a study of CD4 T cell repertoires in COVID-19. Findings of the study overall: Two or all three memory subsets shared several highly expanded SARS-CoV-2-reactive clonotypes. Some SARS-CoV-2 clonotypes, between about 6.5 and 25%, recurred in SARS-CoV and/or HKU1 cultures.

Using immunoSEQ multiplex PCR, the repertoire was profiled, and TCRdb retains in-frame clones only, with some absent. The data hold 65,000 to 95,000 clones, with 80% to 90% observed a single time. The CDR3 runs 16 residues. Germline CDR1 is SGHTS and CDR2 is YDEGEE. With V trimmed by 3 bases and J by 6 bases, 9 bases remained unmatched. The V gene is TRBV5-8, the J gene TRBJ1-5; 10 nucleotides line up with TRBD1. The specimen comprised CD4+ T cells from peripheral blood, sampled after recovery from COVID-19. The source of this sequence is a human donor who had COVID-19. The CDR3 DNA sequence: TGTGCCAGCAGCTCTCCGGGACAGGGGTTTGGTCAGCCCCAGCATTTT. The encoded protein is CASSSPGQGFGQPQHF.